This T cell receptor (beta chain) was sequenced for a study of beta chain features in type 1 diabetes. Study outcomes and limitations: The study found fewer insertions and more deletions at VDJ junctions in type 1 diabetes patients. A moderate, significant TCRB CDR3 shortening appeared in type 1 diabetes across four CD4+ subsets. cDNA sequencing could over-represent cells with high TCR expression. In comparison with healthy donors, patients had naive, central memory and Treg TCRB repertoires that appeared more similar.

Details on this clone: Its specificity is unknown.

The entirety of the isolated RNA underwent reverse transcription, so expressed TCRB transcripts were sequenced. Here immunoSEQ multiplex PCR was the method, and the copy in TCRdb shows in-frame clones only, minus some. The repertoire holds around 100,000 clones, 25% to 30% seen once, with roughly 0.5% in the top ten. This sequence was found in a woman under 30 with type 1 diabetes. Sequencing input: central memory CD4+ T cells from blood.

CDR3 sequence: CASSPPFHLALSNNEQFF. In DNA, the CDR3 is TGCGCCAGCAGCCCCCCTTTTCATCTAGCCCTATCAAACAATGAGCAGTTCTTC. This chain links TRBV4-1 with TRBJ2-1, with D maybe TRBD2 (5 bases). Germline CDR1 is MGHRA and CDR2 is YSYEKL. Trimming pared 4 bases from V and 5 bases from J, leaving 24 bases between. This CDR3 has 18 amino acids.